The present T cell receptor delta chain was sequenced within a study of gamma-delta T cells after stem cell transplantation. This clone was picked up a small number of times. Germline lookup yields CDR1 TSWWSYY and CDR2 QGS. The CDR3 extends over 21 amino acids. J lost 1 base, V lost 1 base, and 12 bases had no gene match. TCRdb reprocessed the RT-PCR reads using CATT. The sample lists about 7,800 delta-chain clones, roughly 15% seen once, with roughly 6% in the top ten. The V gene is TRDV1, the J gene TRDJ3; 8 bases map to TRDD3. The specimen was gamma-delta T cells. The sequence came from a human donor. It is not recorded whose cells these are; they may come from a transplant donor. The chain's CDR3 is CALGERWWGMLQSWDTRQMFF. The CDR3 bases are TGTGCTCTTGGGGAACGTTGGTGGGGGATGCTGCAATCCTGGGACACCCGACAGATGTTTTTC.